These T cell receptor beta chains were read from a single sample in a study of CD8+ T cells in alopecia areata. Profiling relied on immunoSEQ multiplex PCR, and the TCRdb table lists in-frame clones only, not all of them. The repertoire has 13,000 or so clones, 45% to 70% of them found once; the top ten carry 10% to 15%. Material for sequencing was skin. The receptors originated from a human donor with alopecia areata. Each CDR3 is given with its conserved first and last residue. The order of the fields is V gene, clone size, J gene, CDR3 length, D gene, CDR3 protein, CDR3 DNA. The D gene is left open where the match is weak. Not all rows give a size; the values are once, few, many and, for expanded clones, a class.

TRBV30	few	TRBJ2-7	15	.	CAWTPWDGTSYEQYF	TGTGCCTGGACCCCCTGGGATGGCACCTCCTACGAGCAGTACTTC
TRBV29-1	.	TRBJ1-6	14	TRBD1	CSVQDRINNSPLHF	TGCAGCGTCCAGGACAGGATTAATAATTCACCCCTCCACTTT
TRBV19	.	TRBJ2-7	15	.	CASSISGETAYEQYF	TGTGCCAGTAGTATAAGTGGTGAGACAGCCTACGAGCAGTACTTC
TRBV9	.	TRBJ2-5	16	TRBD1	CASSGRGTVGQETQYF	TGTGCCAGCTCCGGAAGGGGGACAGTTGGCCAAGAGACCCAGTACTTC
TRBV7-2	.	TRBJ2-1	16	TRBD2	CASSLLGGRTYNEQFF	TGTGCCAGCAGCTTACTTGGCGGGAGAACCTACAATGAGCAGTTCTTC
TRBV28	.	TRBJ2-1	15	TRBD2	CAGSPLAGSLNEQFF	TGTGCCGGCAGTCCCCTAGCGGGAAGCCTCAATGAGCAGTTCTTC
TRBV18	.	TRBJ2-1	15	TRBD2	CASSPRRGGAVEQFF	TGTGCCAGCTCACCACGGCGCGGGGGGGCAGTCGAGCAGTTCTTC
TRBV7-8	.	TRBJ2-1	17	TRBD2	CASSLATLAGAYNEQFF	TGTGCCAGCAGCTTAGCAACCCTAGCGGGAGCTTACAATGAGCAGTTCTTC
TRBV6-5	.	TRBJ2-3	14	.	CASSYGAAGDTQYF	TGTGCCAGCAGTTACGGGGCGGCTGGGGATACGCAGTATTTT
TRBV6-5	once	TRBJ1-2	13	.	CASRGRKDYGYTF	TGTGCCAGCAGGGGCAGGAAAGACTATGGCTACACCTTC
TRBV7-8	.	TRBJ1-5	14	TRBD1	CASSLSRGDQPQHF	TGTGCCAGCAGCTTATCCAGGGGGGATCAGCCCCAGCATTTT
TRBV6-1	few	TRBJ1-1	14	.	CASSELEAIGEAFF	TGTGCCAGCAGTGAATTGGAGGCAATTGGAGAAGCTTTCTTT
TRBV15	.	TRBJ2-1	13	.	CATSRGTRNEQFF	TGTGCCACCAGCAGGGGGACAAGGAATGAGCAGTTCTTC
TRBV28	.	TRBJ2-7	16	.	CASSFRGVSGTYEQYF	TGTGCCAGCAGTTTTCGGGGCGTCAGTGGGACCTACGAGCAGTACTTC
TRBV7-2	.	TRBJ2-6	15	TRBD2	CASSFSGVGANVLTF	TGTGCCAGCAGCTTCAGCGGGGTTGGGGCCAACGTCCTGACTTTC
TRBV7-9	.	TRBJ2-1	12	.	CASSLDVNEQFF	TGTGCCAGCAGCCTAGACGTCAATGAGCAGTTCTTC
TRBV6-5	.	TRBJ2-1	13	.	CASTIPGPNEQFF	TGTGCCAGCACTATCCCCGGTCCCAATGAGCAGTTCTTC
TRBV2	.	TRBJ2-7	14	.	CASSTPPRLYEQYF	TGTGCCAGCAGTACACCCCCGCGACTTTACGAGCAGTACTTC
TRBV5-6	few	TRBJ2-4	15	TRBD1	CASSLVGTGGNIQYF	TGTGCCAGCAGCTTGGTTGGGACAGGGGGAAACATTCAGTACTTC
TRBV28	.	TRBJ2-7	15	.	CASSLTGRRANEQYF	TGTGCCAGCAGTTTAACAGGGAGAAGGGCCAACGAGCAGTACTTC
TRBV28	.	TRBJ1-4	15	.	CATTPYTTTNEKLFF	TGTGCCACCACACCATACACGACAACTAATGAAAAACTGTTTTTT
TRBV18	.	TRBJ1-6	15	.	CASSPPGTGGLALHF	TGTGCCAGCTCACCACCTGGGACCGGGGGATTAGCCCTCCACTTT
TRBV7-9	.	TRBJ1-3	12	.	CASSLSGNTIYF	TGTGCCAGCAGCTTATCTGGAAACACCATATATTTT
TRBV19	few	TRBJ1-5	13	.	CASSPGIWQPQHF	TGTGCCAGTAGTCCAGGGATTTGGCAGCCCCAGCATTTT
TRBV5-4	.	TRBJ2-3	12	.	CASSSDQDTQYF	TGTGCCAGCAGCTCGGACCAAGATACGCAGTATTTT
TRBV10-3	.	TRBJ2-3	15	TRBD1	CAISARDSSTDTQYF	TGTGCCATCAGCGCCCGGGACAGTAGCACAGATACGCAGTATTTT
TRBV27	.	TRBJ1-1	16	TRBD1	CASSPAGTGANTEAFF	TGTGCCAGCAGCCCAGCTGGGACAGGGGCGAACACTGAAGCTTTCTTT
TRBV7-2	.	TRBJ2-5	18	TRBD2	CASSLLTSGRGARKTQYF	TGTGCCAGCAGCTTATTAACTAGCGGGAGGGGCGCTCGGAAGACCCAGTACTTC
TRBV19	.	TRBJ1-1	12	.	CASRPRNTEAFF	TGTGCCAGTAGACCACGGAACACTGAAGCTTTCTTT
TRBV7-2	.	TRBJ2-5	15	.	CASSPAARIQETQYF	TGTGCCAGCAGCCCCGCCGCGAGAATCCAAGAGACCCAGTACTTC
TRBV4-3	.	TRBJ1-3	16	.	CASSPKFGDSGNTIYF	TGCGCCAGCAGCCCGAAGTTCGGAGACTCTGGAAACACCATATATTTT
TRBV4-1	.	TRBJ1-5	13	.	CASSQDLQQPQHF	TGCGCCAGCAGCCAAGACCTACAGCAGCCCCAGCATTTT
TRBV7-2	.	TRBJ1-6	14	TRBD1	CASSGQGVNSPLHF	TGTGCCAGCAGCGGACAGGGAGTGAATTCACCCCTCCACTTT
TRBV27	.	TRBJ2-1	14	TRBD2	CASSLSGKANEQFF	TGTGCCAGCAGTTTAAGCGGGAAGGCCAATGAGCAGTTCTTC
TRBV7-3	few	TRBJ1-1	13	.	CASSLTGNTEAFF	TGTGCCAGCAGCTTAACAGGGAACACTGAAGCTTTCTTT
TRBV28	few	TRBJ2-2	12	.	CASRSTPGELFF	TGTGCCAGCAGATCCACACCCGGGGAGCTGTTTTTT
TRBV7-9	.	TRBJ2-7	13	.	CASRLGSSYEQYF	TGTGCCAGCAGGTTAGGGAGCTCCTACGAGCAGTACTTC
TRBV4-3	few	TRBJ2-1	17	.	CASSQDPGPSGRNEQFF	TGCGCCAGCAGCCAAGACCCTGGCCCCAGCGGACGGAATGAGCAGTTCTTC
TRBV6-5	few	TRBJ1-1	12	.	CASSYSGGEAFF	TGTGCCAGCAGTTACTCCGGCGGGGAAGCTTTCTTT
TRBV29-1	.	TRBJ1-2	13	TRBD1	CSVARQGSGGYTF	TGCAGCGTTGCAAGACAGGGGTCAGGAGGCTACACCTTC
TRBV9	.	TRBJ2-5	15	TRBD2	CASSPEGGRQETQYF	TGTGCCAGCAGCCCGGAGGGAGGGCGGCAAGAGACCCAGTACTTC
TRBV7-9	.	TRBJ2-3	19	TRBD2	CASSLDGPGGARLTDTQYF	TGTGCCAGCAGCTTAGATGGCCCGGGGGGGGCCAGATTGACAGATACGCAGTATTTT
TRBV27	.	TRBJ2-5	13	.	CASSPYRGGTQYF	TGTGCCAGCAGTCCTTACCGCGGAGGGACCCAGTACTTC
TRBV15	.	TRBJ2-1	15	.	CATSRDKGKRAVQFF	TGTGCCACCAGCAGAGATAAAGGGAAGCGGGCTGTGCAGTTCTTC
TRBV7-2	.	TRBJ1-4	15	.	CASSSRGQPNEKLFF	TGTGCCAGCAGTTCCCGGGGGCAGCCCAATGAAAAACTGTTTTTT
TRBV5-6	.	TRBJ2-7	14	.	CASSLADSTYEQYF	TGTGCCAGCAGCTTGGCGGACAGTACCTACGAGCAGTACTTC
TRBV11-3	once	TRBJ1-2	14	.	CASSLGSGDYGYTF	TGTGCCAGCAGCTTAGGTTCCGGGGACTATGGCTACACCTTC
TRBV4-1	.	TRBJ2-1	13	.	CASSQEWRNEQFF	TGCGCCAGCAGCCAAGAATGGCGCAATGAGCAGTTCTTC
TRBV29-1	.	TRBJ2-3	14	TRBD1	CSVAQGAVTDTQYF	TGCAGCGTCGCACAGGGGGCAGTCACAGATACGCAGTATTTT
TRBV4-2	.	TRBJ2-1	15	TRBD2	CASSDGLASYNEQFF	TGTGCCAGCAGTGACGGACTAGCATCCTACAATGAGCAGTTCTTC
TRBV5-1	.	TRBJ1-2	15	TRBD1	CASSSQRTGVNGYTF	TGCGCCAGCAGCTCGCAAAGGACAGGGGTTAATGGCTACACCTTC
TRBV30	.	TRBJ1-5	14	.	CAWSLKGGDQPQHF	TGTGCCTGGAGCCTTAAGGGAGGGGATCAGCCCCAGCATTTT
TRBV5-8	.	TRBJ1-5	15	TRBD1	CASSLRGRSNQPQHF	TGTGCCAGCAGCTTAAGGGGGCGAAGCAATCAGCCCCAGCATTTT
TRBV4-2	.	TRBJ2-3	15	TRBD2	CASSSTAGGPDTQYF	TGTGCCAGCAGCTCCACAGCGGGGGGCCCGGATACGCAGTATTTT
TRBV6-5	once	TRBJ1-1	14	.	CASSYAIRSTEAFF	TGTGCCAGCAGTTACGCAATCCGATCCACTGAAGCTTTCTTT
TRBV11-3	.	TRBJ1-2	13	.	CASSLGQNYGYTF	TGTGCCAGCAGCTTAGGGCAGAACTATGGCTACACCTTC
TRBV2	few	TRBJ2-7	13	.	CASSPYPSYEQYF	TGTGCCAGCAGCCCCTACCCTTCCTACGAGCAGTACTTC